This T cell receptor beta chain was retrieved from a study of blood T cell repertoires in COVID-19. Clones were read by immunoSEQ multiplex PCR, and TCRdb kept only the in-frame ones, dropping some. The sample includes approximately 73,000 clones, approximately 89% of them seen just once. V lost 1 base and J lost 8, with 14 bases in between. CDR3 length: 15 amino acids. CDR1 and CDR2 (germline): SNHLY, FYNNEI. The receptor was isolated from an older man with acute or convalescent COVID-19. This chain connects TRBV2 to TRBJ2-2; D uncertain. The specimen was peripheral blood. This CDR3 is CASSEGGQFTGELFF. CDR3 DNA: TGTGCCAGCAGTGAAGGTGGTCAGTTCACAGGGGAGCTGTTTTTT. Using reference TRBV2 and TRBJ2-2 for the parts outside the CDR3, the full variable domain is EPEVTQTPSHQVTQMGQEVILRCVPISNHLYFYWYRQILGQKVEFLVSFYNNEISEKSEIFDDQFSVERPDGSNFTLKIRSTKLEDSAMYFCASSEGGQFTGELFFGEGSRLTVL.